A selection of T cell receptor beta chains follows, all from one sample in a study of high-grade serous ovarian cancer treatment subgroups. Some clones are missing from TCRdb's copy, which holds only in-frame ones; the method was immunoSEQ multiplex PCR. The table includes around 4,800 clones, approximately 70% detected once. Sequencing was performed on tumor tissue. The receptors derive from a human donor with high-grade serous ovarian cancer. Both conserved end residues are part of each CDR3. A D gene is named only where the DNA matches it firmly. Expanded clones get a size class; other rows say once, few or many, or leave the size out.

TRBV19	TRBJ2-1	.	few	CASSIPRSLRQFF	TGTGCCAGTAGTATCCCTAGGTCCCTTCGGCAGTTCTTC
TRBV9	TRBJ1-1	.	.	CASSVGRAPNTEAFF	TGTGCCAGCAGCGTAGGTCGGGCGCCGAACACTGAAGCTTTCTTT
TRBV5-1	TRBJ2-3	TRBD1	.	CASSGTDRATDTQYF	TGCGCCAGCAGCGGGACGGACAGGGCAACAGATACGCAGTATTTT
TRBV4-2	TRBJ1-4	TRBD1	.	CASSQDLSLDRGRVKLFF	TGTGCCAGCAGCCAAGATTTATCCCTCGACAGGGGGCGCGTAAAACTGTTTTTT
TRBV18	TRBJ1-2	.	.	CASSPPSSGYTYGYTF	TGTGCCAGCTCACCACCAAGTTCAGGGTATACCTATGGCTACACCTTC
TRBV5-1	TRBJ2-2	TRBD1	.	CASSLDPGQGAAGELFF	TGCGCCAGCAGCTTGGATCCGGGACAGGGGGCCGCCGGGGAGCTGTTTTTT
TRBV6-4	TRBJ1-1	.	.	CATSGTGTPGDAFF	TGTGCCACCTCGGGTACCGGGACCCCGGGTGATGCTTTCTTT
TRBV29-1	TRBJ2-7	.	.	CSVPGTGSYEQYF	TGCAGCGTTCCCGGGACGGGGTCCTACGAGCAGTACTTC
TRBV5-1	TRBJ1-4	TRBD1	.	CASSLRQGADNEKLFF	TGCGCCAGCAGCCTCAGACAGGGGGCGGACAATGAAAAACTGTTTTTT
TRBV11-3	TRBJ2-3	TRBD2	.	CASSLGTSGRTDTQYF	TGTGCCAGCAGCTTAGGGACTAGCGGACGCACAGATACGCAGTATTTT
TRBV6-1	TRBJ2-7	TRBD2	.	CASSEDLAGSYEQYF	TGTGCCAGCAGTGAAGATCTAGCGGGGTCCTACGAGCAGTACTTC
TRBV28	TRBJ1-5	.	.	CASSTGVGQPQHF	TGTGCCAGCAGCACGGGTGTCGGTCAGCCCCAGCATTTT
TRBV7-9	TRBJ2-1	TRBD1	.	CASSLNRLQGILENEQFF	TGTGCCAGCAGCTTAAACCGATTACAGGGGATTTTAGAAAATGAGCAGTTCTTC
TRBV4-3	TRBJ2-1	.	.	CASSPMHANNEQFF	TGCGCCAGCAGCCCAATGCATGCCAACAATGAGCAGTTCTTC
TRBV18	TRBJ1-3	TRBD1	.	CASSHHRQGASSAGNTIYF	TGTGCCAGCTCACACCACAGGCAGGGGGCTTCTTCGGCTGGAAACACCATATATTTT
TRBV28	TRBJ2-1	TRBD2	.	CASSLLRGLAANNEQFF	TGTGCCAGCAGTTTATTGCGAGGACTAGCGGCGAACAATGAGCAGTTCTTC
TRBV2	TRBJ1-2	.	.	CASLVGGGYGYTF	TGTGCCAGCCTAGTAGGCGGGGGCTATGGCTACACCTTC
TRBV25-1	TRBJ1-2	.	.	CASSKAAINYGYTF	TGTGCCAGCAGTAAGGCAGCGATTAACTATGGCTACACCTTC
TRBV10-3	TRBJ1-2	.	.	CAISESRKRRIYGYTF	TGTGCCATCAGTGAGTCCAGAAAACGTCGGATTTATGGCTACACCTTC
TRBV15	TRBJ2-1	.	.	CATSRDFGTEQFF	TGTGCCACCAGCAGAGATTTCGGAACTGAGCAGTTCTTC
TRBV18	TRBJ1-1	.	few	CASSPQGMNTEAFF	TGTGCCAGCTCACCACAGGGGATGAACACTGAAGCTTTCTTT
TRBV4-3	TRBJ2-3	TRBD2	few	CASSQETSGILTDTQYF	TGCGCCAGCAGCCAAGAAACTAGCGGGATCCTCACAGATACGCAGTATTTT
TRBV19	TRBJ1-1	TRBD1	few	CASSTRTGRDTEAFF	TGTGCCAGTAGTACCAGGACAGGGAGAGACACTGAAGCTTTCTTT
TRBV7-9	TRBJ1-1	.	.	CASSLLGTEAFF	TGTGCCAGCAGCTTACTGGGAACTGAAGCTTTCTTT
TRBV27	TRBJ2-3	TRBD2	.	CASSLTLLSLAGGLNTQYF	TGTGCCAGCAGTTTAACGCTCCTCTCACTAGCGGGAGGGTTAAATACGCAGTATTTT
TRBV11-3	TRBJ2-3	TRBD2	.	CASSPGLAEGGTQYF	TGTGCCAGCAGCCCGGGACTAGCGGAGGGGGGTACGCAGTATTTT